This entry lists 15 T cell receptor beta chains sequenced from one sample in a study of cytomegalovirus exposure and HLA in healthy donors. The PCR made use of 60 Vbeta and 13 Jbeta primers. The method was immunoSEQ multiplex PCR; TCRdb's version includes in-frame clones alone and lacks a portion of them. There are under 130,000 clones in the sample; 65% to 80% occur only once, and 3% to 4% lies in the top ten. The material sequenced was PBMCs. Receptors were obtained from a woman between 40 and 50 years old in good health and CMV-seronegative.

V is TRBV15 and J is TRBJ1-2, with 8 positions matching TRBD1. Per the germline V gene, CDR1 is LNHNV and CDR2 is YYDKDF (reference sequence). V shed 0 bases, J shed 5 bases, and the junction held 14 bases outside the gene matches. This CDR3 is 18 amino acids long. CDR3 DNA: TGTGCCACCAGCAGAGATGGGACAGGCTTCCCGAAGGAGTATGGCTACACCTTC. As protein: CATSRDGTGFPKEYGYTF.

This clone was seen once. This chain connects TRBV11-2 to TRBJ1-1; D not certain. V gave up 6 bases and J gave up 0 bases, with 17 bases separating them. The CDR3 totals 16 residues. In germline, CDR1 is SGHAT, CDR2 FQNNGV. The CDR3 region has the DNA TGTGCCAGCAGAGGAGAGCAATGGCGTATGAACACTGAAGCTTTCTTT. This sequence encodes CASRGEQWRMNTEAFF.

The chain carries TRBV27 and TRBJ2-7, with TRBD1 identical over 7 bases. The CDR3 length is 14 residues. Germline values: CDR1 MNHEY, CDR2 SMNVEV (reference sequence). V lost 5 bases, J lost 3 bases, and 7 bases stayed unmatched. CDR3 in amino acids: CASSPTTGYYEQYF. DNA for the CDR3: TGTGCCAGCAGTCCGACGACAGGGTACTACGAGCAGTACTTC.

V usage is TRBV2 and J usage is TRBJ2-7, with D tentatively TRBD1 (5 bases). CDR1 is SNHLY and CDR2 is FYNNEI in the germline V gene. V was pared by 7 bases and J by 0 bases, with 13 bases between. CDR3 size: 14 residues. The CDR3 DNA follows: TGTGCCAGCACTAAAGGGGTCCACTCCTACGAGCAGTACTTC. The encoded protein is CASTKGVHSYEQYF.

CDR3 nucleotide sequence: TGTGCCAGCTGCAGCGGGGGATCGGACGAGCAGTACTTC. This codes for CASCSGGSDEQYF. The J gene is TRBJ2-7, the V gene TRBV4-2, with 8 positions matching TRBD2. The CDR3 has 13 residues. Germline assignment: CDR1 LGHNA and CDR2 YNFKEQ. V gave up 8 bases and J gave up 5 bases; unmatched junction bases: 8.

J is TRBJ2-5 and V is TRBV4-3; 8 positions match TRBD2. This CDR3 is built from 15 residues. After removal of 6 bases from V and 4 bases from J, the junction contained 10 bases not matched to a gene. Looked up from germline, CDR1 is LGHNA and CDR2 is YSLEER. CDR3 loop: CASSLTGGGAETQYF. CDR3 sequence (DNA): TGCGCCAGCAGTTTAACGGGAGGGGGGGCAGAGACCCAGTACTTC.

The DNA for the CDR3 is TGTGCCAGCAGCTTGGAGGGGGCGCTTGGCTATGGCTACACCTTC. Translation gives CASSLEGALGYGYTF. This chain connects TRBV5-8 to TRBJ1-2; 7 bases match TRBD1. The CDR3 totals 15 residues. After removal of 0 bases from V and 4 bases from J, the junction contained 6 bases not matched to a gene. Germline CDR1 is SGHTS and CDR2 is YDEGEE. Looking up the rest from reference TRBV5-8 and TRBJ1-2 gives the full variable domain: EAGVTQSPTHLIKTRGQQATLRCSPISGHTSVYWYQQALGLGLQFLLWYDEGEERNRGNFPPRFSGRQFPNYSSELNVNALELEDSALYLCASSLEGALGYGYTFGSGTRLTVV.

The rearrangement uses TRBV6-5 and TRBJ1-2; perhaps TRBD1 as D (6 bases). V shed 7 bases and J shed 7 bases, with 13 bases lying between them. In germline, CDR1 is MNHEY, CDR2 SVGAGI. The CDR3 sequence is 12 residues long. Here the CDR3 DNA reads TGTGCCAGCAAAATAGGGGGATTTGGCTACACCTTC. Its protein product is CASKIGGFGYTF.

This rearrangement joins TRBV7-2 to TRBJ2-1; possibly TRBD2 for D (6 bases). Germline V gives CDR1 SGHTA, CDR2 FQGNSA. The CDR3 is 15 residues long. V lost 5 bases and J lost 0, with 11 bases in between. This chain's CDR3 is CASSPSGVSYNEQFF. DNA for the CDR3: TGTGCCAGCAGCCCATCGGGGGTCTCCTACAATGAGCAGTTCTTC.

The chain combines TRBV21-1 with TRBJ1-1; TRBD1, the D gene given by the table, was not confirmed from the DNA. TRBV21-1 is a pseudogene locus. This CDR3 region has 15 residues. As DNA, the CDR3 is TGTGCCAGCAGCACCCCCAGGCAGGTGAACACTGAAGCTTTCTTT. As protein: CASSTPRQVNTEAFF.

There are a few counts of this clone. Other DNA sequences in the same sample also yield this CDR3. The J gene is TRBJ2-7, the V gene TRBV5-6, with a possible D match to TRBD1 (6 bases). The CDR3 consists of 12 residues. V dropped 4 bases and J dropped 4 bases, with 9 bases sitting between them. The germline V gene encodes CDR1 SGHDT and CDR2 YYEEEE. CDR3 residues: CASSIQGYEQYF. CDR3 sequence (DNA): TGTGCCAGCAGCATACAGGGTTACGAGCAGTACTTC.

About this clone: A read error may account for a junction end that differs from germline. This chain joins TRBV7-2 and TRBJ1-1, with 7 bases aligning to TRBD1. Per germline, CDR1 SGHTA and CDR2 FQGNSA. This CDR3 contains 15 residues. This CDR3 is CASSLRDRVNTEAFF. The CDR3 bases are TGTGCCAGCAGCTTGAGAGACAGGGTGAATACTGAAGCTTTCTTT.

This chain joins TRBV27 and TRBJ2-3; 11 bases match TRBD2. The CDR3 loop spans 16 amino acids. V shed 7 bases and J 2 bases; nucleotides not matched to a gene: 8. From germline, CDR1 is MNHEY and CDR2 SMNVEV (reference sequence). The CDR3 coding sequence is TGTGCCAGCATCCCCCTAGCGGGGGGAGACACAGATACGCAGTATTTT. Protein: CASIPLAGGDTDTQYF.

This rearrangement joins TRBV13 to TRBJ2-3; weak D call: TRBD2 (5 bases). V was cut by 1 base and J by 2 bases, with 13 bases left in between. This CDR3 comprises 16 residues. From germline, CDR1 is PRHDT and CDR2 FYEKMQ (reference sequence). CDR3 sequence (DNA): TGTGCCAGCAGCTTAGTCACCAGCGGCTCCACAGATACGCAGTATTTT. This codes for CASSLVTSGSTDTQYF.

This clone has just one count. V gene TRBV5-6 combines with J gene TRBJ2-7; TRBD1 matches at 12 bases. The ends lost 5 bases at V and 4 bases at J; junction bases unmatched: 10. CDR3 length equals 16 residues. In germline, CDR1 is SGHDT, CDR2 YYEEEE. The CDR3 loop is CASRRTGTGGRYEQYF. The DNA of the CDR3 is TGTGCCAGCAGAAGAACCGGGACAGGGGGCAGGTACGAGCAGTACTTC.